The present T cell receptor (beta chain) was sequenced within a study of CD8 T cells in Susac syndrome. From blood CD8+ and CD4+ T cells, the TCR beta chain was sequenced. This CDR3 region has 14 residues. V lost 6 bases and J 2 bases, leaving 17 bases between the germline ends. Germline CDR1 SQVTM, CDR2 ANQGSEA. RNA totalling 0.5 to 1 ug underwent reverse transcription with random hexamers. TCRdb reanalysed the immunoSEQ multiplex PCR reads using MiXCR and keeps one entry per CDR3 protein. This sample has 95,000 to 150,000 distinct CDR3 sequences, with around 95% found just once. Material for sequencing was CD8+ T cells from PBMCs. The receptor was derived from a human donor with Susac syndrome. The chain combines TRBV29-1 with TRBJ2-7; possibly TRBD2 for D (8 bases). The CDR3 sequence is CSVRGGDSTYEQYF. CDR3 sequence (DNA): TGCAGCGTACGGGGGGGGGACAGTACCTACGAGCAGTACTTC.